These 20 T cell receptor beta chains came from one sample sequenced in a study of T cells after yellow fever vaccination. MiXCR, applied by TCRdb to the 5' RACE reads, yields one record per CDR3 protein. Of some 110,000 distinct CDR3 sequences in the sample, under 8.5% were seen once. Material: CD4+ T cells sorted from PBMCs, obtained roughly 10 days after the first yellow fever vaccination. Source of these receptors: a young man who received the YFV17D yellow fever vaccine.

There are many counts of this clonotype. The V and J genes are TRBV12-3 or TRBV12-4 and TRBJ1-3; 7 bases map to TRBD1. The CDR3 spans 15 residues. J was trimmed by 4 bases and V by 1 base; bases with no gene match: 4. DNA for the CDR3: TGTGCCAGCAGTTTAGTGCGGACAGGAGGAAACACCATATATTTT. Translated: CASSLVRTGGNTIYF.

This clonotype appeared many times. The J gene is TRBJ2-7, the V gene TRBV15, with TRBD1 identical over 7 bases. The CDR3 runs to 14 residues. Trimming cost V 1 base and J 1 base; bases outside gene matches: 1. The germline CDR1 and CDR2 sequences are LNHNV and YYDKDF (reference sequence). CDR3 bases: TGTGCCACCAGCAGAGGGGACAGTTCCTACGAGCAGTACTTC. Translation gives CATSRGDSSYEQYF.

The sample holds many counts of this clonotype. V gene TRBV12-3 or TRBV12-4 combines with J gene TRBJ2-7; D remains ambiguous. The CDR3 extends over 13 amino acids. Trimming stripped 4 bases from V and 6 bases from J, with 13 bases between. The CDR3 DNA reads TGTGCCAGCAGTTCTCGTACGATTTCCGAGCAGTACTTC. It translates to CASSSRTISEQYF.

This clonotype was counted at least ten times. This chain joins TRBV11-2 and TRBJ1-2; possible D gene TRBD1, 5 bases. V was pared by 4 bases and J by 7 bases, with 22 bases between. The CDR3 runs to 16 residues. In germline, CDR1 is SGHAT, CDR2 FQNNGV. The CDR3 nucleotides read TGTGCCAGCAGCTCCCGGAGGCAGGGCCAATCAAGTGGCTACACCTTC. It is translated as CASSSRRQGQSSGYTF.

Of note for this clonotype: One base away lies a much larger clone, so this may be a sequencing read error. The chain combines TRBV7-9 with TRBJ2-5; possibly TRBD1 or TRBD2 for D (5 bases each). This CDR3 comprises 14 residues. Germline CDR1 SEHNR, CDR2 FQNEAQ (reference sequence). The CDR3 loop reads CGSSWGPSRETQYF. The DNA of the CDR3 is TGTGGCAGCAGCTGGGGACCTAGCCGGGAGACCCAGTACTTC.

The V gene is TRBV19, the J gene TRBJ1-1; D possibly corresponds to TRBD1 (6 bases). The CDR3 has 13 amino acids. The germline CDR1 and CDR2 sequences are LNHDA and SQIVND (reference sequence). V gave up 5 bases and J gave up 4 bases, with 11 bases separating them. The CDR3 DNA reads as TGTGCCAGTAGTGAAGAGGGGGTCACTGAAGCTTTCTTT. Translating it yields CASSEEGVTEAFF.

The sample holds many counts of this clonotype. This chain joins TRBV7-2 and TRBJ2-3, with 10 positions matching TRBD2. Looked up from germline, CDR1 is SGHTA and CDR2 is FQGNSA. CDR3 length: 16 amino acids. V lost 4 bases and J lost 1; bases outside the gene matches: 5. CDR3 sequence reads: CASSYRLAGGTDTQYF. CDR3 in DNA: TGTGCCAGCAGCTACCGTCTAGCGGGGGGCACAGATACGCAGTATTTT.

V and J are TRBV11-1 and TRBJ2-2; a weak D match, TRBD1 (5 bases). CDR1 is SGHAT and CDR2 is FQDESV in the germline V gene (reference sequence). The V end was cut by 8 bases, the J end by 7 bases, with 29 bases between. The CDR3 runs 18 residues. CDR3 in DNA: TGTGCCAGCGCAAACCTCGAATTGATAGGGGTTCGACACGGGGAGCTGTTTTTT. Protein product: CASANLELIGVRHGELFF. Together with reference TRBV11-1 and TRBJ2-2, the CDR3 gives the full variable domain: EAEVAQSPRYKITEKSQAVAFWCDPISGHATLYWYRQILGQGPELLVQFQDESVVDDSQLPKDRFSAERLKGVDSTLKIQPAELGDSAMYLCASANLELIGVRHGELFFGEGSRLTVL.

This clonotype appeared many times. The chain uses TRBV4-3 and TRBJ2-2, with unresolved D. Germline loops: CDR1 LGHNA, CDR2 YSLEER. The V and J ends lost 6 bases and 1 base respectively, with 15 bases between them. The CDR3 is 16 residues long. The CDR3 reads CASRGQVIGNTGELFF. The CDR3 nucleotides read TGCGCCAGCAGGGGCCAGGTCATTGGGAACACCGGGGAGCTGTTTTTT.

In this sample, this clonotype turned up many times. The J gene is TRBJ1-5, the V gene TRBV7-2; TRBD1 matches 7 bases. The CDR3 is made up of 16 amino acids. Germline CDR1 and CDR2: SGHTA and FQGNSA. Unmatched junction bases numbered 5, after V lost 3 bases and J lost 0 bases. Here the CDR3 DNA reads TGTGCCAGCAGCTTTCGACAGGGAGGTAGCAATCAGCCCCAGCATTTT. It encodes CASSFRQGGSNQPQHF.

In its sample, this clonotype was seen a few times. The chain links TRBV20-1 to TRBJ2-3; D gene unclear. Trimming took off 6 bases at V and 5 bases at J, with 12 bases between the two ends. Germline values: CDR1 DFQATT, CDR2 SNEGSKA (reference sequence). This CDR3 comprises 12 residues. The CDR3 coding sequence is TGCAGTGCGCGCGAGTGGGGAGATACGCAGTATTTT. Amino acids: CSAREWGDTQYF.

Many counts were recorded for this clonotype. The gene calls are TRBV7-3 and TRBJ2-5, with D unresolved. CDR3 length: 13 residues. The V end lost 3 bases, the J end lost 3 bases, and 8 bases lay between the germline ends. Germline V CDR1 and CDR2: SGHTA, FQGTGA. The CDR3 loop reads CASSFGPKETQYF. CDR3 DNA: TGTGCCAGCAGCTTTGGACCGAAAGAGACCCAGTACTTC.

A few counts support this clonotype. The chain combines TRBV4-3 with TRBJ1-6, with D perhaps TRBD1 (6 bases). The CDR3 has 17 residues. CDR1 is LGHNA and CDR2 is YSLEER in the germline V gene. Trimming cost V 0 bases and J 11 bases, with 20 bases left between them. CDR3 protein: CASSQETAQGSSAPLHF. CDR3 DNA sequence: TGCGCCAGCAGCCAAGAGACCGCCCAGGGGTCGAGTGCACCCCTCCACTTT.

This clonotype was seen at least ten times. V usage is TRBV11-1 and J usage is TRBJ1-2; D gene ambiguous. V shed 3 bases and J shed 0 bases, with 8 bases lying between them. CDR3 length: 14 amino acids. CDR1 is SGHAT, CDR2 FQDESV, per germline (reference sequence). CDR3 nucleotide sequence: TGTGCCAGCAGCTTGAGACCATCTAACTATGGCTACACCTTC. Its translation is CASSLRPSNYGYTF.

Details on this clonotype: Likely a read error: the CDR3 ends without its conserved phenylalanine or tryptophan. CDR3 sequence reads: CASSQDRNQPQHY. The CDR3 DNA sequence: TGCGCCAGCAGCCAAGATCGAAACCAGCCCCAGCATTAT. The V and J genes are TRBV4-3 and TRBJ1-5; D remains ambiguous. The CDR3 is 13 amino acids. Germline V gene lookup returns CDR1 LGHNA and CDR2 YSLEER. V shed 0 bases and J shed 7 bases, with 7 bases lying between them.

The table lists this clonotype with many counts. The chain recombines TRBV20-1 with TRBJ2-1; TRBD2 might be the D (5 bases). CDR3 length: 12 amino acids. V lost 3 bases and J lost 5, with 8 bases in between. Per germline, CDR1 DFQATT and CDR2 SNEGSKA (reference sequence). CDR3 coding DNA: TGCAGTGCTAGGTTCGGGGACAATGAGCAGTTCTTC. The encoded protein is CSARFGDNEQFF.

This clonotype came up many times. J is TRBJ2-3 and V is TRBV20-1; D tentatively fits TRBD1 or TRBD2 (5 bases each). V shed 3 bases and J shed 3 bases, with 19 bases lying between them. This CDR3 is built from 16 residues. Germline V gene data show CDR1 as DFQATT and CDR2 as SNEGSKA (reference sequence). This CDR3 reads CSASRFSGRETDTQYF. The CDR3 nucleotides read TGCAGTGCTAGCCGATTCTCGGGACGAGAGACAGATACGCAGTATTTT.

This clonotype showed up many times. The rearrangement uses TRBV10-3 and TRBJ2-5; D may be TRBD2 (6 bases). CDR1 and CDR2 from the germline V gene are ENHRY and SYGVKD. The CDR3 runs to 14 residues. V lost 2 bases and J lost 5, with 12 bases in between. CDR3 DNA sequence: TGTGCCATCAGTGAGGGAGGGCGCAAGGAGACCCAGTACTTC. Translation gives CAISEGGRKETQYF.

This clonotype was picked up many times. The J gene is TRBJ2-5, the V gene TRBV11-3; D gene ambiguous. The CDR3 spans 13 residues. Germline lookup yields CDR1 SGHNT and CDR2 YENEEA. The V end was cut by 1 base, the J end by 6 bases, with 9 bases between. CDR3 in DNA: TGTGCCAGCAGCTTAGGGCTGGGAAAGACCCAGTACTTC. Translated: CASSLGLGKTQYF.

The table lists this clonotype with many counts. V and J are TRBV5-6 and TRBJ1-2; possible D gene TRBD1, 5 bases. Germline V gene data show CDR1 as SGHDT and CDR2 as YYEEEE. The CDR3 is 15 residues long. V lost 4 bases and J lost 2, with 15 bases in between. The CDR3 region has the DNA TGTGCCAGCAGCCGGGTAAGGGGAGTGAACTATGGCTACACCTTC. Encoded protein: CASSRVRGVNYGYTF.